A selection of T cell receptor beta chains follows, all from one sample in a study of shared clonotypes between healthy human individuals. Measured with immunoSEQ multiplex PCR; TCRdb has only the in-frame clones, and not every one. In the table there are about 2 million clones, roughly 94% of which are singletons. The sequenced material came from naive CD8+ T cells sorted from blood. These receptors were taken from a man between 18 and 35 years old in good health. The conserved cysteine and the conserved F or W are not part of the CDR3 here. Each record gives: clone size, J gene, V gene, CDR3 protein. Clone size is not always given. Where it is, it says once, few, many or a class for expanded clones.

NA,TRBJ2-2,TRBV30,AWSVADTGELF
NA,TRBJ2-7,TRBV4-3,ASSQDLEYEQY
NA,TRBJ1-4,TRBV2,ASSETGTREKLF
NA,TRBJ2-1,TRBV27,ASSLDRGLNEQF
NA,TRBJ2-3,TRBV5-4,ASSLGTGGTDTQY
NA,TRBJ1-5,TRBV27,ASSLSPPGRQPQH
NA,TRBJ1-1,TRBV7-9,ASSLKPGQGAPEAF
NA,TRBJ2-1,TRBV2,ASTDRGAYNEQF
NA,TRBJ2-5,TRBV14,ASSPWTGEGQETQY
NA,TRBJ2-1,TRBV10-2,ASSESMGYNEQF
NA,TRBJ2-5,TRBV7-2,ASSLVAVWGQWETQY
NA,TRBJ2-7,TRBV9,AAGSGAYEQY
NA,TRBJ2-3,TRBV4-1,ASSQDPGTVVGADTQY
NA,TRBJ2-2,TRBV7-9,ASSYTGELF
NA,TRBJ1-2,TRBV25-1,ASSSQGWGYT
NA,TRBJ2-5,TRBV29-1,SVEDFYGGETQY
NA,TRBJ2-1,TRBV9,ASSEHGNEQF
NA,TRBJ2-6,TRBV5-8,ASSPQVPSGANVLT
NA,TRBJ2-7,TRBV28,ASSHRQGVHEQY
NA,TRBJ2-1,TRBV4-3,ASSQEGQGAYNEQF
NA,TRBJ2-1,TRBV6-1,ASSERRGVYNEQF
NA,TRBJ2-7,TRBV29-1,SARENYEQY
NA,TRBJ2-7,TRBV2,ASIPWTSGKPYEQY
NA,TRBJ2-7,TRBV19,ASSYNGYEQY
NA,TRBJ1-1,TRBV6-5,ASSPRGGGRTEAF
once,TRBJ2-7,TRBV6-6,ASSYRGAYEQY